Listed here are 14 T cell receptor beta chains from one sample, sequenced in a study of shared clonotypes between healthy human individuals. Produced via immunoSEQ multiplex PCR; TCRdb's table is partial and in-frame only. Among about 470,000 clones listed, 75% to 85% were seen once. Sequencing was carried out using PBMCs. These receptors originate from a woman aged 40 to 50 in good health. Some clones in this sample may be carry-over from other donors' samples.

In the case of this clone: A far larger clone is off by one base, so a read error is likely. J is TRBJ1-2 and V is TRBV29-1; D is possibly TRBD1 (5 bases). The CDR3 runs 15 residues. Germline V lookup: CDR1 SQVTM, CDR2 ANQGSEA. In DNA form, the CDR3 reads TGCAGCGTTAATGAGGACGGCGGGGGTAACTATGGCCACACCTTC. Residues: CSVNEDGGGNYGHTF.

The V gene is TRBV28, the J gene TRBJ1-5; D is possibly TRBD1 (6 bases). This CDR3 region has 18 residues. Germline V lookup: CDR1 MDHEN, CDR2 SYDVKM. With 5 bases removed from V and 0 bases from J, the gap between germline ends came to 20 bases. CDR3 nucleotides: TGTGCCAGCAGTCCCCGGACCGGGGGCGGGTATAGCAATCAGCCCCAGCATTTT. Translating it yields CASSPRTGGGYSNQPQHF.

The CDR3 region has the DNA TGCGCCAGCAGCTTGACAAACTACGAGCAGTACTTC. Protein product: CASSLTNYEQYF. The chain links TRBV5-1 to TRBJ2-7; D is unresolved. V lost 1 base to trimming and J lost 3 bases, with 5 bases between them. The CDR3 extends over 12 amino acids. CDR1 and CDR2 from the germline V gene are SGHRS and YFSETQ. Drawing the rest from reference TRBV5-1 and TRBJ2-7, the complete variable domain is KAGVTQTPRYLIKTRGQQVTLSCSPISGHRSVSWYQQTPGQGLQFLFEYFSETQRNKGNFPGRFSGRQFSNSRSEMNVSTLELGDSALYLCASSLTNYEQYFGPGTRLTVT.

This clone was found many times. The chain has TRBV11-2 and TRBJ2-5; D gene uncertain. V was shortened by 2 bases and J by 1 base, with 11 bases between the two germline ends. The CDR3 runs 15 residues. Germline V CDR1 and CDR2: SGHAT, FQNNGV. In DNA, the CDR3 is TGTGCCAGCAGCTTAATGTCGCACCCCCAAGAGACCCAGTACTTC. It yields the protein CASSLMSHPQETQYF.

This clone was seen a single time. The CDR3 sequence is CASSPRTGEDTIYF. CDR3 coding DNA: TGTGCCAGCAGCCCACGGACAGGGGAAGACACCATATATTTT. The chain couples TRBV9 to TRBJ1-3, with 9 positions matching TRBD1. CDR1 is SGDLS and CDR2 is YYNGEE in the germline V gene. This CDR3 contains 14 residues. After removal of 4 bases from V and 8 bases from J, the junction contained 7 bases not matched to a gene.

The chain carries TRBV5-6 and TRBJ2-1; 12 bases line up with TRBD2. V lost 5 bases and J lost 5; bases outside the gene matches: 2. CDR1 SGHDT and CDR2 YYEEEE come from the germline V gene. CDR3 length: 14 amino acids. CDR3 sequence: CASSRLAGDNEQFF. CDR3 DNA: TGTGCCAGCAGTAGACTAGCGGGGGACAATGAGCAGTTCTTC.

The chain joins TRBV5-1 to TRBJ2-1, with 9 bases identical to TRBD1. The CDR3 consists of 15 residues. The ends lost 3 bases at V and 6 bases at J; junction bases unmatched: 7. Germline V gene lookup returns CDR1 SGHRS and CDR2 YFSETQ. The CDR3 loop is CASSWPGQGINEQFF. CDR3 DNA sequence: TGCGCCAGCAGCTGGCCGGGACAGGGAATCAATGAGCAGTTCTTC.

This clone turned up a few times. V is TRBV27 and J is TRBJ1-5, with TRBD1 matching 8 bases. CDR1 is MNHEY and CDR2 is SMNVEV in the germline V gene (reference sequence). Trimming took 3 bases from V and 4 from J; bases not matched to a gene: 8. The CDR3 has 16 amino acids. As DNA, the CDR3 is TGTGCCAGCAGTTTCCTTGCAGGGGGCATGAATCAGCCCCAGCATTTT. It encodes CASSFLAGGMNQPQHF.

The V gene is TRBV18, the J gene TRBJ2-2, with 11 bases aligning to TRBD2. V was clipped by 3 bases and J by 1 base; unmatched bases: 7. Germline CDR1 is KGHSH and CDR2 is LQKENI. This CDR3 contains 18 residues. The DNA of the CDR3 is TGTGCCAGCTCACCCCTCGGCGGGACTAGCGGGAACACCGGGGAGCTGTTTTTT. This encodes CASSPLGGTSGNTGELFF.

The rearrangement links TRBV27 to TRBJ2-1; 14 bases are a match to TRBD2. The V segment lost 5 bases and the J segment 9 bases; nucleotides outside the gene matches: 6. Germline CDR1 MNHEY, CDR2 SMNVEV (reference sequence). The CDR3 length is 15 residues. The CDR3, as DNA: TGTGCCAGCAGTATGACTAGCGGGAGGGCAGCTGAGCAGTTCTTC. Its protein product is CASSMTSGRAAEQFF.

The CDR3 sequence: CASRPGDMGYEQYF. The CDR3 nucleotides are TGCGCCAGCAGACCCGGAGACATGGGCTACGAGCAGTACTTC. The chain combines TRBV5-1 with TRBJ2-7; the D is unclear. The CDR3 contains 14 residues. Trimming pared 5 bases from V and 3 bases from J, leaving 15 bases between. Germline V gene lookup returns CDR1 SGHRS and CDR2 YFSETQ.

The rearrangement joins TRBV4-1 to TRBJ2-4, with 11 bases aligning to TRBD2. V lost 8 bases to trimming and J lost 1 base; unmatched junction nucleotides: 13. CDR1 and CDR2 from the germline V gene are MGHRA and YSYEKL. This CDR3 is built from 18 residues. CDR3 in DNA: TGCGCCAGCGCCCCGGGGGTAGCGGGAGGGGTCGCCAAAAACATTCAGTACTTC. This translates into CASAPGVAGGVAKNIQYF.

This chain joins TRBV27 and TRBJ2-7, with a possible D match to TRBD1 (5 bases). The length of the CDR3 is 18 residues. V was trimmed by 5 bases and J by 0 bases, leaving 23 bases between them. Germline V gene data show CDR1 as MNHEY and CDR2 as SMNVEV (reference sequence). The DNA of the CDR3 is TGTGCCAGCAGTCCATTACTCGCGACAGTCCTGAGCTCCTACGAGCAGTACTTC. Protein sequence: CASSPLLATVLSSYEQYF.

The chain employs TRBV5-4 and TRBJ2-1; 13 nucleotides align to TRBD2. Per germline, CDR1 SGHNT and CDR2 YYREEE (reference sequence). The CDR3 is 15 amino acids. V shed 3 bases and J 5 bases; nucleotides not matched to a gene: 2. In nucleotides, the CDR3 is TGTGCCAGCAGCTCAGGGACTAGCGGGAACAATGAGCAGTTCTTC. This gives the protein CASSSGTSGNNEQFF.